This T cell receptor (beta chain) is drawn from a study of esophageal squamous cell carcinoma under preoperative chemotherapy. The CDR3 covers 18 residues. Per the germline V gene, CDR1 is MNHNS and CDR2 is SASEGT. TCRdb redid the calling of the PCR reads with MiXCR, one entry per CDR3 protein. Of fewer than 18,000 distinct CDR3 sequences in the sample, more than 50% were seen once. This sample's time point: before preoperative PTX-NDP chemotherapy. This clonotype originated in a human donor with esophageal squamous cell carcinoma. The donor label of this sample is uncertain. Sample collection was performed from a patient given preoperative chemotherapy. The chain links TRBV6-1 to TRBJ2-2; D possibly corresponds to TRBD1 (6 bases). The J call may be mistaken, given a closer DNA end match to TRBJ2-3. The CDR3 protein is CASSEHLPLVRSTGTQYF. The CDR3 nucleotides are TGTGCCAGCAGTGAACATCTCCCACTTGTTCGGAGCACAGGGACGCAGTATTTT.